This is a list of T cell receptor beta chains from one sample in a study of T-cell reconstitution after alpha-beta-depleted transplantation in children. TCRdb analysed the PCR reads with MiXCR anew, one entry per CDR3 protein. The table shows hundreds of thousands of distinct CDR3 sequences, with about 9.5% occurring only once. The source was PBMCs, collected before TCRalphabeta/CD19-depleted stem cell transplant. All receptors derive from a boy younger than two with acute myeloid leukemia, due to receive a stem cell transplant. CDR3s include the opening cysteine and the closing phenylalanine or tryptophan. Each record gives: clone size, J gene, D gene, V gene, CDR3 protein, CDR3 DNA. The D gene is left open where the match is weak. Not every row has a clone size; where given, it reads once, few, many or a size class.

size: many
J: TRBJ2-2
D: -
V: TRBV7-6
CDR3: CASSSYPGGDTGELFF
DNA: TGTGCCAGCAGCTCATACCCGGGCGGGGACACCGGGGAGCTGTTTTTT

size: many
J: TRBJ2-1
D: -
V: TRBV11-2
CDR3: CASSPRYEQFF
DNA: TGTGCCAGCAGCCCTAGGTATGAGCAGTTCTTC

size: many
J: TRBJ1-5
D: TRBD1
V: TRBV10-3
CDR3: CAISDPEQGWEPQHF
DNA: TGTGCCATCAGTGACCCTGAACAGGGGTGGGAGCCCCAGCATTTT

size: many
J: TRBJ2-7
D: -
V: TRBV5-5
CDR3: CASSFGSLYEQYF
DNA: TGTGCCAGCAGCTTTGGCTCACTCTACGAGCAGTACTTC

size: many
J: TRBJ2-3
D: TRBD2
V: TRBV4-3
CDR3: CASSQIEAGSTDTQYF
DNA: TGCGCCAGCAGCCAAATCGAAGCGGGAAGCACAGATACGCAGTATTTT

size: few
J: TRBJ1-5
D: -
V: TRBV19
CDR3: CASSPRFGNQPQHF
DNA: TGTGCCAGTAGTCCCCGCTTCGGCAATCAGCCCCAGCATTTT

size: many
J: TRBJ2-1
D: TRBD1
V: TRBV5-1
CDR3: CASSSGQGAYEQFF
DNA: TGCGCCAGCAGCTCCGGACAGGGGGCGTATGAGCAGTTCTTC

size: few
J: TRBJ2-5
D: -
V: TRBV7-9
CDR3: CASSSRVTGGETQYF
DNA: TGTGCCAGCAGCTCCCGGGTGACCGGCGGGGAGACCCAGTACTTC

size: many
J: TRBJ2-4
D: TRBD2
V: TRBV6-2/TRBV6-3
CDR3: CASSSRQASGASKNIQYF
DNA: TGTGCCAGCAGTTCACGCCAAGCTAGCGGGGCTAGCAAAAACATTCAGTACTTC

size: few
J: TRBJ2-1
D: -
V: TRBV20-1
CDR3: CCAKIHQAAWRNEQFF
DNA: TGCTGTGCTAAAATTCATCAGGCGGCCTGGAGGAATGAGCAGTTCTTC

size: many
J: TRBJ2-7
D: -
V: TRBV12-3/TRBV12-4
CDR3: CASSLGAAGLYEQYF
DNA: TGTGCCAGCAGTTTAGGGGCCGCGGGGCTCTACGAGCAGTACTTC

size: many
J: TRBJ2-3
D: TRBD2
V: TRBV6-4
CDR3: CASSDGTSGSLRTDTQYF
DNA: TGTGCCAGCAGTGACGGGACTAGCGGCTCCCTACGCACAGATACGCAGTATTTT

size: many
J: TRBJ2-2
D: -
V: TRBV4-1
CDR3: CASSWDSTNTGELFF
DNA: TGCGCCAGCAGCTGGGACTCCACGAACACCGGGGAGCTGTTTTTT

size: few
J: TRBJ1-6
D: TRBD1
V: TRBV20-1
CDR3: CSARRTGGAYNSPLHF
DNA: TGCAGTGCTAGGAGAACAGGGGGGGCCTATAATTCACCCCTCCACTTT

size: -
J: TRBJ1-2
D: TRBD1
V: TRBV28
CDR3: CASSLSGTGTGYTF
DNA: TGTGCCAGCAGTTTATCCGGGACAGGGACTGGCTACACCTTC

size: -
J: TRBJ2-1
D: -
V: TRBV20-1
CDR3: CSATPVGASSYNEQFF
DNA: TGCAGTGCTACACCGGTGGGGGCTAGTTCCTACAATGAGCAGTTCTTC

size: many
J: TRBJ1-1
D: TRBD1
V: TRBV7-3
CDR3: CASSLSGGLTEAFF
DNA: TGTGCCAGCAGCTTATCAGGGGGCCTCACTGAAGCTTTCTTT

size: many
J: TRBJ2-5
D: -
V: TRBV5-1
CDR3: CASSYRLGETQYF
DNA: TGCGCCAGCAGCTACAGATTGGGGGAGACCCAGTACTTC

size: many
J: TRBJ2-2
D: -
V: TRBV28
CDR3: CASSFDLANTGELFF
DNA: TGTGCCAGCAGTTTTGACCTAGCGAACACCGGGGAGCTGTTTTTT

size: few
J: TRBJ2-1
D: TRBD2
V: TRBV24-1
CDR3: CATSDRLAGPNEQFF
DNA: TGTGCCACCAGTGATCGACTAGCGGGCCCCAATGAGCAGTTCTTC

size: many
J: TRBJ2-7
D: TRBD2
V: TRBV25-1
CDR3: CASSVRSSGTYEQYF
DNA: TGTGCCAGCAGTGTTCGGTCTAGCGGCACCTACGAGCAGTACTTC

size: -
J: TRBJ2-7
D: TRBD1
V: TRBV29-1
CDR3: CSVEDRGLIYEQYF
DNA: TGCAGCGTTGAAGACAGGGGGCTAATCTACGAGCAGTACTTC

size: -
J: TRBJ2-3
D: -
V: TRBV11-2
CDR3: CASSSPTVRPGDCYF
DNA: TGTGCCAGCAGCTCCCCGACAGTTCGGCCGGGGGACTGCTATTTT

size: many
J: TRBJ2-7
D: TRBD1
V: TRBV5-1
CDR3: CASSWGQYEQYF
DNA: TGCGCCAGCAGCTGGGGACAGTACGAGCAGTACTTC

size: -
J: TRBJ2-7
D: -
V: TRBV7-2
CDR3: CASSRGTGREQYF
DNA: TGTGCCAGCAGCCGAGGGACTGGGCGGGAGCAGTACTTC

size: few
J: TRBJ2-5
D: TRBD2
V: TRBV11-1
CDR3: CASSSRPPFAGGPFQETQYF
DNA: TGTGCCAGCAGCTCGAGACCCCCTTTTGCGGGAGGACCCTTTCAAGAGACCCAGTACTTC

size: many
J: TRBJ2-1
D: -
V: TRBV3-1
CDR3: CASSLRYTPHEQFF
DNA: TGTGCCAGCAGCCTTAGATATACCCCCCATGAGCAGTTCTTC

size: many
J: TRBJ2-7
D: TRBD2
V: TRBV11-2
CDR3: CASSPWSLAGASYEQYF
DNA: TGTGCCAGCAGCCCATGGTCACTAGCGGGAGCCTCCTACGAGCAGTACTTC

size: many
J: TRBJ2-7
D: TRBD1
V: TRBV20-1
CDR3: CSASPLTGGYEQYF
DNA: TGCAGTGCTAGCCCCCTGACAGGGGGCTACGAGCAGTACTTC

size: many
J: TRBJ2-5
D: -
V: TRBV6-5
CDR3: CASSYKSGLPGNQQETQYF
DNA: TGTGCCAGCAGTTACAAATCGGGTCTGCCAGGGAACCAACAAGAGACCCAGTACTTC

size: many
J: TRBJ2-5
D: -
V: TRBV5-1
CDR3: CASRWEETQYF
DNA: TGCGCCAGCAGATGGGAGGAGACCCAGTACTTC

size: -
J: TRBJ1-1
D: -
V: TRBV11-2
CDR3: CASSLDSLVYGSEAFF
DNA: TGTGCCAGCAGCTTAGACTCCTTGGTGTACGGATCCGAAGCTTTCTTT

size: -
J: TRBJ2-5
D: TRBD1
V: TRBV25-1
CDR3: CASSDRPGTEREETQYF
DNA: TGTGCCAGCAGTGATCGACCGGGGACAGAGAGGGAAGAGACCCAGTACTTC

size: many
J: TRBJ1-1
D: TRBD1
V: TRBV5-1
CDR3: CASSLDEGALSEAFF
DNA: TGCGCCAGCAGCTTGGATGAGGGGGCGCTTAGTGAAGCTTTCTTT

size: many
J: TRBJ1-5
D: -
V: TRBV15
CDR3: CATSRVWGRQPQHF
DNA: TGTGCCACCAGCAGAGTTTGGGGGCGGCAGCCCCAGCATTTT

size: -
J: TRBJ2-5
D: -
V: TRBV10-3
CDR3: CAISESIPQETQYF
DNA: TGTGCCATCAGTGAGTCGATACCCCAAGAGACCCAGTACTTC

size: many
J: TRBJ2-3
D: TRBD1
V: TRBV20-1
CDR3: CSAARRTGGTDTQYF
DNA: TGCAGTGCAGCGAGGCGGACAGGGGGCACAGATACGCAGTATTTT

size: many
J: TRBJ1-2
D: -
V: TRBV9
CDR3: CASSGAGQRKYGYTF
DNA: TGTGCCAGCAGCGGCGCGGGACAAAGGAAGTATGGCTACACCTTC

size: many
J: TRBJ2-7
D: -
V: TRBV27
CDR3: CASSFRRTHEQYF
DNA: TGTGCCAGCAGTTTTCGGAGGACGCACGAGCAGTACTTC

size: many
J: TRBJ2-7
D: -
V: TRBV3-1
CDR3: CASSHATGPHYEQYF
DNA: TGTGCCAGCAGCCACGCCACGGGACCTCACTACGAGCAGTACTTC

size: many
J: TRBJ2-5
D: -
V: TRBV7-3
CDR3: CASSVTGSQETQYF
DNA: TGTGCCAGCAGCGTTACCGGGTCTCAAGAGACCCAGTACTTC

size: many
J: TRBJ2-7
D: -
V: TRBV28
CDR3: CASSLDGRWTYEQYF
DNA: TGTGCCAGCAGTTTAGATGGACGCTGGACCTACGAGCAGTACTTC

size: -
J: TRBJ2-1
D: TRBD2
V: TRBV2
CDR3: CASCAQGGLAGGPHNEQFF
DNA: TGTGCCAGCTGTGCCCAAGGCGGGCTAGCGGGGGGGCCCCACAATGAGCAGTTCTTC

size: many
J: TRBJ1-1
D: TRBD1
V: TRBV5-1
CDR3: CASSLARTGKDTEAFF
DNA: TGCGCCAGCAGCTTGGCCCGGACAGGGAAGGACACTGAAGCTTTCTTT

size: few
J: TRBJ1-2
D: -
V: TRBV5-6
CDR3: CASSLDTSYGYTF
DNA: TGTGCCAGCAGCTTAGACACCTCCTATGGCTACACCTTC

size: -
J: TRBJ2-5
D: -
V: TRBV20-1
CDR3: CSASEDVETQYF
DNA: TGCAGTGCTAGCGAGGACGTAGAGACCCAGTACTTC

size: few
J: TRBJ2-7
D: TRBD2
V: TRBV12-3/TRBV12-4
CDR3: CASSQTSLEQYF
DNA: TGTGCCAGCAGTCAGACTAGCCTCGAGCAGTACTTC

size: -
J: TRBJ2-1
D: -
V: TRBV9
CDR3: CASSGVTVYNEQFF
DNA: TGTGCCAGCAGCGGAGTGACCGTCTACAATGAGCAGTTCTTC

size: -
J: TRBJ1-4
D: -
V: TRBV19
CDR3: CASLRPGLQLITNEKLFF
DNA: TGTGCCAGTTTGAGACCGGGCCTTCAGTTGATAACTAATGAAAAACTGTTTTTT

size: many
J: TRBJ2-3
D: TRBD2
V: TRBV6-1
CDR3: CASSSSGSTDTQYF
DNA: TGTGCCAGCAGCTCTAGCGGGAGCACAGATACGCAGTATTTT